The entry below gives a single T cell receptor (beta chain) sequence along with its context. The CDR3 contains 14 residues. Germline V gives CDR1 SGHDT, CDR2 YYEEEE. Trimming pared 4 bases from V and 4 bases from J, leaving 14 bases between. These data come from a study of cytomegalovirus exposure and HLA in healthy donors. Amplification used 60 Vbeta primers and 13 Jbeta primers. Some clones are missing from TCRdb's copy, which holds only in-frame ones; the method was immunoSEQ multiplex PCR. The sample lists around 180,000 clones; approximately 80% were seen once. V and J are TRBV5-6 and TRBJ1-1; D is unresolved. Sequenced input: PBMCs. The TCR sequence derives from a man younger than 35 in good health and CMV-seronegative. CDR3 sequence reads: CASSRAGRGTEAFF. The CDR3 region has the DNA TGTGCCAGCAGCCGGGCCGGCCGGGGCACTGAAGCTTTCTTT.